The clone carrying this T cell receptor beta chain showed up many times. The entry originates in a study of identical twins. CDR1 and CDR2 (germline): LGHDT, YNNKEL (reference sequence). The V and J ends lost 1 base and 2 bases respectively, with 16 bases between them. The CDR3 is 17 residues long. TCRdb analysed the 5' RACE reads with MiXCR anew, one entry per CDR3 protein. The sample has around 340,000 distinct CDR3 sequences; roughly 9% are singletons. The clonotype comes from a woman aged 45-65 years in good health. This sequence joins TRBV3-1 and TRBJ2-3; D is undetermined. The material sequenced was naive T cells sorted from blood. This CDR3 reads CASSQGSIGQITDTQYF. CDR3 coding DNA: TGTGCCAGCAGCCAAGGCTCTATCGGGCAGATCACAGATACGCAGTATTTT.